This T cell receptor beta chain stems from a study of radiotherapy plus CTLA-4 blockade in lung cancer. At the level of the study: Of all patients, more than 15% responded objectively and approximately 31% showed disease control.

Germline-derived CDR1 and CDR2 are SGDLS and YYNGEE. This CDR3 comprises 16 residues. Trimming took 3 bases from V and 3 from J; bases not matched to a gene: 4. Generated by immunoSEQ multiplex PCR, the TCRdb table keeps only in-frame clones and is missing some. The profile covers under 45,000 clones, with more than 75% appearing a single time and 20% to 30% taken by the ten largest. This sample comprised peripheral blood, obtained from a patient treated with radiotherapy plus ipilimumab. The V gene is TRBV9, the J gene TRBJ2-3; 13 bases fit TRBD2. The origin of this receptor is a human donor with non-small cell lung cancer that progressed on radiotherapy plus ipilimumab. This chain's CDR3 is CASSGTSGGATDTQYF. CDR3 DNA: TGTGCCAGCAGCGGAACTAGCGGGGGGGCGACAGATACGCAGTATTTT.